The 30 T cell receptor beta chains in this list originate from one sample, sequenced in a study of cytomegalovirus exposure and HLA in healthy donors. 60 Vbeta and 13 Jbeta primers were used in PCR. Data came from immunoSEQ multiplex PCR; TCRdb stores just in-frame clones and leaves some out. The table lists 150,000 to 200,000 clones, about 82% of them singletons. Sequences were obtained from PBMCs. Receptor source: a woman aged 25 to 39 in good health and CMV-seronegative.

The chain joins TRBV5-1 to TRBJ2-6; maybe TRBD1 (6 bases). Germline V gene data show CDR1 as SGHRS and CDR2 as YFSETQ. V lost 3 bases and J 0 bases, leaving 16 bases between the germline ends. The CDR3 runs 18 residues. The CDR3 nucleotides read TGCGCCAGCAGCTCCCCAGGGGTCACCCGCTCTGGGGCCAACGTCCTGACTTTC. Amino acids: CASSSPGVTRSGANVLTF.

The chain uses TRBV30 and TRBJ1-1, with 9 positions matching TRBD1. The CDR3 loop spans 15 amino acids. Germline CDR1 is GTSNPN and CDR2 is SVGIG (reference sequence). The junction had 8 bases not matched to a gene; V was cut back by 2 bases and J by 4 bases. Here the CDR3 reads CAWSWRRQGGTEAFF. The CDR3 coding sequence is TGTGCCTGGAGTTGGCGCCGACAGGGGGGCACTGAAGCTTTCTTT. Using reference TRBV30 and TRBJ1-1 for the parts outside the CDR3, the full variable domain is SQTIHQWPATLVQPVGSPLSLECTVEGTSNPNLYWYRQAAGRGLQLLFYSVGIGQISSEVPQNLSASRPQDRQFILSSKKLLLSDSGFYLCAWSWRRQGGTEAFFGQGTRLTVV.

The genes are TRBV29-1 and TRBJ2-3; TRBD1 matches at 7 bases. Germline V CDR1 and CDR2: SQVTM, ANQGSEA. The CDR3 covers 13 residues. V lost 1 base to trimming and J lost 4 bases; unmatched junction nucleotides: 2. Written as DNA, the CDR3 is TGCAGCGTTGAAGCCAGGGGGTCAGATACGCAGTATTTT. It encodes CSVEARGSDTQYF.

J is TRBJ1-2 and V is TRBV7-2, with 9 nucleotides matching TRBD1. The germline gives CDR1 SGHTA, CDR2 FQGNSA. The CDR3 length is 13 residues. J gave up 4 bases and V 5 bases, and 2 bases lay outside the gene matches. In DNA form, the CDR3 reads TGTGCCAGCAGCCCGACAGGGGGCTATGGCTACACCTTC. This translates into CASSPTGGYGYTF.

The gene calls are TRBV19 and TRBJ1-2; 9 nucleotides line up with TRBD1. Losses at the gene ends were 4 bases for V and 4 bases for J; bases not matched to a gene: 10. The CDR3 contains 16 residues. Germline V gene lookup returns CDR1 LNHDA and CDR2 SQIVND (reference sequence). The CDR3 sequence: CASSTLLTGGPYGYTF. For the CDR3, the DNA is TGTGCCAGTAGTACCCTTCTGACAGGGGGACCCTATGGCTACACCTTC. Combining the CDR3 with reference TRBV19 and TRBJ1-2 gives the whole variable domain DGGITQSPKYLFRKEGQNVTLSCEQNLNHDAMYWYRQDPGQGLRLIYYSQIVNDFQKGDIAEGYSVSREKKESFPLTVTSAQKNPTAFYLCASSTLLTGGPYGYTFGSGTRLTVV.

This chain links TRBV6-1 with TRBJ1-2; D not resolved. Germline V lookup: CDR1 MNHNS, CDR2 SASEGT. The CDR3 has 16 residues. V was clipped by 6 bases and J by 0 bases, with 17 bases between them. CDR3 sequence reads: CASSESLGRANYGYTF. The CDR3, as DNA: TGTGCCAGCAGCGAATCCCTAGGGCGGGCTAACTATGGCTACACCTTC.

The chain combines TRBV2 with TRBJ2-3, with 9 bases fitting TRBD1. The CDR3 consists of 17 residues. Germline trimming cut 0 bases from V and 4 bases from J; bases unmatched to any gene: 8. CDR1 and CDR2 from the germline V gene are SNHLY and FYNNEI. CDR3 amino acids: CASSEAPGQGRSDTQYF. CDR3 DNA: TGTGCCAGCAGTGAAGCGCCGGGACAGGGAAGGTCAGATACGCAGTATTTT.

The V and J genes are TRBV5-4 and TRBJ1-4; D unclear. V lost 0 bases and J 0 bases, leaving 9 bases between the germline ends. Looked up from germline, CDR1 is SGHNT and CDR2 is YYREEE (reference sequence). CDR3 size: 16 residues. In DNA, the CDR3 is TGTGCCAGCAGCTTGGCGGGAGTTGCAACTAATGAAAAACTGTTTTTT. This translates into CASSLAGVATNEKLFF.

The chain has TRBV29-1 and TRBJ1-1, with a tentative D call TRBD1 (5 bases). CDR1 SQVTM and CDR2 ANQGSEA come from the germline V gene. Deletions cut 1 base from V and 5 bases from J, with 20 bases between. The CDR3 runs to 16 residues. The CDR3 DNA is TGCAGCGTTGAAGGTTGGGCCAATCAGGAGGGGACTGAAGCTTTCTTT. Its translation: CSVEGWANQEGTEAFF.

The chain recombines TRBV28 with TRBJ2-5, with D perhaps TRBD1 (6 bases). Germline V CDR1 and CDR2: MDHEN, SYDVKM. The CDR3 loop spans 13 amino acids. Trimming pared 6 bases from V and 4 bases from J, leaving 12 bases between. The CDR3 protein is CASRAGAVETQYF. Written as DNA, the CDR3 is TGTGCCAGCAGAGCAGGGGCCGTAGAGACCCAGTACTTC.

The CDR3 DNA reads as TGTGCCAGCAGCTCCCAAGGGCGGGCTGGCTACACCTTC. It translates to CASSSQGRAGYTF. The rearrangement joins TRBV7-2 to TRBJ1-2; the D is unclear. The CDR3 length is 13 residues. CDR1 and CDR2 (germline): SGHTA, FQGNSA. V was cut by 4 bases and J by 7 bases, with 13 bases left in between.

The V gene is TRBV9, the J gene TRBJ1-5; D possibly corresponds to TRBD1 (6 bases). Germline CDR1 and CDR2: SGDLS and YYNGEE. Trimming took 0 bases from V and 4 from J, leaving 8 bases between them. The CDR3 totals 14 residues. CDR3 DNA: TGTGCCAGCAGCGTAGGAGGACAGAATCAGCCCCAGCATTTT. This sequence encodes CASSVGGQNQPQHF.

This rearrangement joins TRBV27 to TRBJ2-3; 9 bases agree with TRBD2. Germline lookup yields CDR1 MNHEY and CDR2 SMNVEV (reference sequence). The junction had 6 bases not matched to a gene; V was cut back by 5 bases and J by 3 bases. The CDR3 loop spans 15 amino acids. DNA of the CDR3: TGTGCCAGCAGTGCCGTAGCGGGGGCTACAGATACGCAGTATTTT. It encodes CASSAVAGATDTQYF.

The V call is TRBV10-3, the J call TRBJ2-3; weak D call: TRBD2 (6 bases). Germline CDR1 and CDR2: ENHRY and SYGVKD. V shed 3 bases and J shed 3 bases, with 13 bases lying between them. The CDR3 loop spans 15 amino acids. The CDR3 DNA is TGTGCCATCAGTGAACCGGGACTGAGGACAGATACGCAGTATTTT. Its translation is CAISEPGLRTDTQYF.

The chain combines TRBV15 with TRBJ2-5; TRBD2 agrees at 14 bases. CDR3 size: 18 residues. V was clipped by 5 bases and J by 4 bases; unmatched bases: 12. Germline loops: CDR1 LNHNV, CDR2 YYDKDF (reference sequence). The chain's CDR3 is CATSRGTSGGLGPETQYF. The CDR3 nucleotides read TGTGCCACCAGCCGCGGGACTAGCGGGGGCCTGGGTCCAGAGACCCAGTACTTC.

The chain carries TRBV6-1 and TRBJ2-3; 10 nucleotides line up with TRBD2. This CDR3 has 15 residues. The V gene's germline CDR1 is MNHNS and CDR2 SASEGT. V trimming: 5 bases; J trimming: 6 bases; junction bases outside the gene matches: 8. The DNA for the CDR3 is TGTGCCAGCAGTATCGGGACTAGCGTACGGGATACGCAGTATTTT. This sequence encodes CASSIGTSVRDTQYF.

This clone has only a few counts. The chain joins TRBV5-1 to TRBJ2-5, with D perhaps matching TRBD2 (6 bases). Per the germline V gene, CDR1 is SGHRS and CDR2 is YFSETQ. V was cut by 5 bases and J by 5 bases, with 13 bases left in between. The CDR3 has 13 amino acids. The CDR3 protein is CASRAGPGETQYF. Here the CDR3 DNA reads TGCGCCAGCAGAGCGGGCCCCGGGGAGACCCAGTACTTC. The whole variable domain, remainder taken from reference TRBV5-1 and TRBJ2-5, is KAGVTQTPRYLIKTRGQQVTLSCSPISGHRSVSWYQQTPGQGLQFLFEYFSETQRNKGNFPGRFSGRQFSNSRSEMNVSTLELGDSALYLCASRAGPGETQYFGPGTRLLVL.

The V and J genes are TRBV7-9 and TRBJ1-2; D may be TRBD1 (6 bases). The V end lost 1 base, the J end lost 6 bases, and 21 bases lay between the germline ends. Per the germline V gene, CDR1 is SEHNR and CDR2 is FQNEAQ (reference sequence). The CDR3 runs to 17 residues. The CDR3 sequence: CASSLDRLGHLGDGYTF. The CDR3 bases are TGTGCCAGCAGCTTAGATAGATTGGGACACCTGGGGGATGGCTACACCTTC.

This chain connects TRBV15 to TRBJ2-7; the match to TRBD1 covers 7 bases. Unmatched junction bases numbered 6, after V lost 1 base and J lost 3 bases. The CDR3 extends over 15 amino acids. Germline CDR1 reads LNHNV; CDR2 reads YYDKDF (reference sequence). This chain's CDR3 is CATSRVQGSLYEQYF. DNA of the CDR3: TGTGCCACCAGCAGAGTACAGGGGTCTCTCTACGAGCAGTACTTC.

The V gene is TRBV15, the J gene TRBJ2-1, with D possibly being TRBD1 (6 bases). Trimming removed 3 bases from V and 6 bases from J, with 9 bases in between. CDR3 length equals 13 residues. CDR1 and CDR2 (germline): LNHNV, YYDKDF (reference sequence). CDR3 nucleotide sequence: TGTGCCACCAGCAGTGCACAGGGCAATGAGCAGTTCTTC. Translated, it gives CATSSAQGNEQFF.

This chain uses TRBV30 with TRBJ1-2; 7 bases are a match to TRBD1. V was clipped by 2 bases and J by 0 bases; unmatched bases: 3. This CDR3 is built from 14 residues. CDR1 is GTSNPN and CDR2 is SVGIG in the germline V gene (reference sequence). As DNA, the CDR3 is TGTGCCTGGAGTCCGGGACAGTCTAACTATGGCTACACCTTC. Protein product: CAWSPGQSNYGYTF.

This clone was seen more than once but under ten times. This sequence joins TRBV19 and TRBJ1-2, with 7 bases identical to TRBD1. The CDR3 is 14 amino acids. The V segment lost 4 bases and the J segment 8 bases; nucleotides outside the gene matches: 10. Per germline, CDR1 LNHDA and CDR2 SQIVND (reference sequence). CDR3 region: CASSKTGPLDGYTF. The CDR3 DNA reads TGTGCCAGTAGTAAGACAGGGCCGTTGGACGGCTACACCTTC.

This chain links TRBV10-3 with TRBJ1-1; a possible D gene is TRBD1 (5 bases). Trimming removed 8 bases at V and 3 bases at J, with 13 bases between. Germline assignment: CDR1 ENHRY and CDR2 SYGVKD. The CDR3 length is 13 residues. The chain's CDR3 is CAIRNRRDTEAFF. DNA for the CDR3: TGTGCCATCCGGAACCGCAGGGACACTGAAGCTTTCTTT.

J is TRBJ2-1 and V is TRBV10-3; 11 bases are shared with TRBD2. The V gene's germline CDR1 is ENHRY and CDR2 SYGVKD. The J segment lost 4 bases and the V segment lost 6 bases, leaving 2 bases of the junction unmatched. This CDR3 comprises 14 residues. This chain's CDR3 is CAIRTSGGYNEQFF. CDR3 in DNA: TGTGCCATCAGAACTAGCGGGGGTTACAATGAGCAGTTCTTC.

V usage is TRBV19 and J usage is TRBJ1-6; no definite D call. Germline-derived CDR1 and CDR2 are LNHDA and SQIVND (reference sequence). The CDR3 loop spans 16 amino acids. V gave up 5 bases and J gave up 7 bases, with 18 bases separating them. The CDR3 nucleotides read TGTGCCAGTAGTGATGGCGCAGGACTTAACAATTCACCCCTCCACTTT. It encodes CASSDGAGLNNSPLHF.

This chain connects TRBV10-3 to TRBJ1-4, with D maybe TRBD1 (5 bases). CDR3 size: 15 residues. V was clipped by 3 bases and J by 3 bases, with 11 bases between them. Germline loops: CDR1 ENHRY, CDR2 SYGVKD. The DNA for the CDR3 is TGTGCCATCAGTGACCCGGGACTCGCTAATGAAAAACTGTTTTTT. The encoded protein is CAISDPGLANEKLFF.

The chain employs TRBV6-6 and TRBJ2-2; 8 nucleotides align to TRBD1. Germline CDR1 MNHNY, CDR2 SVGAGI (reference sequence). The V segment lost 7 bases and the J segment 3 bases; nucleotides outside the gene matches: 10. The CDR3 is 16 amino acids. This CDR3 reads CASIDFKDRDTGELFF. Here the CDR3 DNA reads TGTGCCAGCATTGACTTTAAGGACAGGGACACCGGGGAGCTGTTTTTT.

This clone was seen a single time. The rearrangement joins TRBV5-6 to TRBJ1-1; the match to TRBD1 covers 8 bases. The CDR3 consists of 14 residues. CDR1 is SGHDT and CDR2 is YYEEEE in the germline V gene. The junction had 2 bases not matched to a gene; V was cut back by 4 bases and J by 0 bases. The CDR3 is CASSPGQVNTEAFF. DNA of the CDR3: TGTGCCAGCAGCCCGGGACAGGTGAACACTGAAGCTTTCTTT.

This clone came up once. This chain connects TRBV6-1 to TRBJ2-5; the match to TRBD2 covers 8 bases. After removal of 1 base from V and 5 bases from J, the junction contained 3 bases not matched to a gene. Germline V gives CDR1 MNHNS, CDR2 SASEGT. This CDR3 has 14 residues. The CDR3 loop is CASSEGTSRETQYF. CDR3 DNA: TGTGCCAGCAGTGAAGGGACTAGCCGGGAGACCCAGTACTTC.

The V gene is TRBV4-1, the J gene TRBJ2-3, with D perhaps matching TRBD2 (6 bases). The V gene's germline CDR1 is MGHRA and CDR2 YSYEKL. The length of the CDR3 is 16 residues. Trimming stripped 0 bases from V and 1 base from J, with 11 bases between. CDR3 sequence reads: CASSQEGRSGTDTQYF. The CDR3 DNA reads TGCGCCAGCAGCCAAGAAGGGAGGAGCGGCACAGATACGCAGTATTTT.